The 22 T cell receptor beta chains below come from one sample, sequenced in a study of blood T cell repertoires in COVID-19. The assay was immunoSEQ multiplex PCR, and TCRdb's table has in-frame clones only and misses some. This table holds about 210,000 clones, just under 85% found once. The specimen sequenced was peripheral blood. These receptors came from a woman aged 45 to 65 with active or convalescent COVID-19.

The chain joins TRBV2 to TRBJ1-3, with D perhaps TRBD1 (5 bases). The CDR3 is 17 amino acids. Trimming stripped 7 bases from V and 0 bases from J, with 19 bases between. CDR1 is SNHLY, CDR2 FYNNEI, per germline. In DNA, the CDR3 is TGTGCCAGCACCATCAACCCCCAGGGCGTCTCTGGAAACACCATATATTTT. Protein: CASTINPQGVSGNTIYF.

This clone was seen just once. V usage is TRBV24-1 and J usage is TRBJ2-4; 9 nucleotides match TRBD1. This CDR3 spans 14 amino acids. Germline V gene lookup returns CDR1 KGHDR and CDR2 SFDVKD. V shed 2 bases, J shed 7 bases, and the junction held 2 bases outside the gene matches. The CDR3 protein is CATSDSGQGNIQYF. CDR3 DNA: TGTGCCACCAGTGATTCGGGACAGGGTAACATTCAGTACTTC.

This chain connects TRBV3-1 (or the pseudogene TRBV3-2) to TRBJ2-3; the match to TRBD2 covers 13 bases. The CDR3 is made up of 19 amino acids. CDR1 is LGHDT, CDR2 YNNKEL, per germline (reference sequence). Trimming at V came to 4 bases and at J to 10 bases, leaving 20 bases not matched to a gene. CDR3 residues: CASSPANFNKRTSGGSQYF. The CDR3 DNA reads as TGTGCCAGCAGCCCAGCGAATTTTAATAAACGGACTAGCGGGGGCTCGCAGTATTTT.

This chain uses TRBV9 with TRBJ2-5; no clear D. Germline CDR1 and CDR2: SGDLS and YYNGEE. Trimming left V 6 bases short and J 7 bases short, with 19 bases between. The CDR3 contains 14 residues. The CDR3 DNA follows: TGTGCCAGCACCCGAGACCCTGCGGCCGGGACCCAGTACTTC. As protein: CASTRDPAAGTQYF.

The chain couples TRBV25-1 to TRBJ2-1; perhaps TRBD2 as D (6 bases). This CDR3 contains 12 residues. Looked up from germline, CDR1 is MGHDK and CDR2 is SYGVNS. The V and J ends lost 7 bases and 7 bases respectively, with 11 bases between them. CDR3 DNA sequence: TGTGCCAGCACACTAGCCGGGAATGAGCAGTTCTTC. It codes for CASTLAGNEQFF.

This sequence joins TRBV7-2 and TRBJ2-1, with 10 bases matching TRBD2. CDR3 length: 15 residues. V gave up 1 base and J gave up 7 bases; unmatched junction bases: 4. Germline CDR1 is SGHTA and CDR2 is FQGNSA. Here the CDR3 DNA reads TGTGCCAGCAGCTTAGAAGCGGGAGGGCTAAATGAGCAGTTCTTC. This translates into CASSLEAGGLNEQFF.

The chain couples TRBV30 to TRBJ1-3, with TRBD1 matching over 7 bases. The V gene's germline CDR1 is GTSNPN and CDR2 SVGIG (reference sequence). This CDR3 contains 16 residues. V shed 3 bases and J 0 bases; nucleotides not matched to a gene: 8. The CDR3 DNA sequence: TGTGCCTGGAGACAGAGGGGGCAGCTCTCTGGAAACACCATATATTTT. Translated, it gives CAWRQRGQLSGNTIYF.

The V gene is TRBV6-5, the J gene TRBJ1-2; D is undetermined. Germline V gene lookup returns CDR1 MNHEY and CDR2 SVGAGI. The CDR3 has 13 amino acids. V dropped 6 bases and J dropped 1 base, with 9 bases sitting between them. The CDR3 DNA sequence: TGTGCCAGCAGCCTACTAGTTAACTATGGCTACACCTTC. This sequence encodes CASSLLVNYGYTF.

This chain links TRBV5-1 with TRBJ1-2; 7 nucleotides align to TRBD1. Trimming cost V 0 bases and J 6 bases; bases outside gene matches: 8. The germline V gene has CDR1 SGHRS and CDR2 YFSETQ. This CDR3 region has 15 residues. The DNA for the CDR3 is TGCGCCAGCAGCTTGGACGGCAGGGGGATACATGGCTACACCTTC. This codes for CASSLDGRGIHGYTF.

The chain employs TRBV27 and TRBJ2-3, with a weak D call TRBD2 (6 bases). Trimming pared 3 bases from V and 7 bases from J, leaving 17 bases between. The germline V gene has CDR1 MNHEY and CDR2 SMNVEV (reference sequence). This CDR3 comprises 15 residues. CDR3 region: CASSFRDLGRNTQYF. The CDR3 nucleotides read TGTGCCAGCAGTTTCCGGGACTTGGGGAGGAATACGCAGTATTTT.

CDR3 region: CASSQGLVYQETQYF. Written as DNA, the CDR3 is TGTGCCAGCAGCCAAGGATTAGTCTACCAAGAGACCCAGTACTTC. The chain has TRBV14 and TRBJ2-5, with D unresolved. The V gene lost 1 base and the J gene lost 0 bases, with 9 bases spanning the gap. Germline V gene sequence: CDR1 SGHDN, CDR2 FVKESK. The CDR3 loop spans 15 amino acids.

This chain connects TRBV7-2 to TRBJ1-4, with 9 bases identical to TRBD1. The CDR3 loop spans 13 amino acids. The germline CDR1 and CDR2 sequences are SGHTA and FQGNSA. The J segment lost 10 bases and the V segment lost 3 bases, leaving 3 bases of the junction unmatched. The CDR3 reads CASSFTGGVKLFF. CDR3 in DNA: TGTGCCAGCAGCTTTACAGGGGGCGTAAAACTGTTTTTT.

This clone has just a few counts. The V gene is TRBV19, the J gene TRBJ1-1, with D perhaps TRBD1 (5 bases). Germline lookup yields CDR1 LNHDA and CDR2 SQIVND (reference sequence). This CDR3 region has 15 residues. With 5 bases removed from V and 4 bases from J, the gap between germline ends came to 17 bases. For the CDR3, the DNA is TGTGCCAGTAGTCCTCGCCCGGGACTGGTCACTGAAGCTTTCTTT. As protein: CASSPRPGLVTEAFF.

This clone was observed a single time. V gene TRBV5-5 combines with J gene TRBJ2-3; 11 bases match TRBD1. Germline loops: CDR1 SGHKS, CDR2 YYEKEE (reference sequence). V gave up 4 bases and J gave up 6 bases; unmatched junction bases: 7. CDR3 size: 15 residues. CDR3: CASSPGQGGVDTQYF. CDR3 in DNA: TGTGCCAGCAGCCCGGGACAGGGGGGCGTGGATACGCAGTATTTT.

This clone was recorded at least ten times. The gene calls are TRBV6-1 and TRBJ2-7; 7 bases align to TRBD1. The germline V gene encodes CDR1 MNHNS and CDR2 SASEGT. CDR3 size: 15 residues. The V segment lost 2 bases and the J segment 1 base; nucleotides outside the gene matches: 5. CDR3: CASSETAGGSYEQYV. For the CDR3, the DNA is TGTGCCAGCAGTGAAACGGCAGGGGGTTCCTACGAGCAGTACGTC.

The rearrangement joins TRBV6-1 to TRBJ1-1; D gene unclear. V lost 2 bases and J 0 bases, leaving 13 bases between the germline ends. This CDR3 contains 16 residues. Germline V gene sequence: CDR1 MNHNS, CDR2 SASEGT. Here the CDR3 reads CASSEILGGVNTEAFF. DNA for the CDR3: TGTGCCAGCAGTGAAATTCTGGGAGGAGTGAACACTGAAGCTTTCTTT.

Sample share makes this clone medium-sized. The J gene is TRBJ2-7, the V gene TRBV27, with TRBD1 matching 9 bases. In germline, CDR1 is MNHEY, CDR2 SMNVEV (reference sequence). With 5 bases clipped from V and 12 bases from J, the junction kept 14 bases outside the gene matches. The CDR3 contains 14 residues. The CDR3 nucleotides read TGTGCCAGCAGTCCCCAAACCGGACAGGGGAAGCCGTACGTC. Protein: CASSPQTGQGKPYV.

The chain has TRBV24-1 and TRBJ2-7, with 7 positions matching TRBD1. V lost 2 bases, J lost 5 bases, and 5 bases stayed unmatched. The CDR3 loop spans 14 amino acids. Per the germline V gene, CDR1 is KGHDR and CDR2 is SFDVKD. CDR3 in DNA: TGTGCCACCAGTGATTGGACCGGGACAGACGAGCAGTACGTC. Protein product: CATSDWTGTDEQYV.

This sequence joins TRBV7-9 and TRBJ2-5; 10 bases are a match to TRBD1. V was pared by 6 bases and J by 4 bases, with 8 bases of the junction left unmatched. This CDR3 comprises 15 residues. Germline V lookup: CDR1 SEHNR, CDR2 FQNEAQ (reference sequence). DNA for the CDR3: TGTGCCAGCAGTTTTAGGACAGGGGGTACAGAGACCCAGTACTTC. Amino acids: CASSFRTGGTETQYF.

The chain joins TRBV5-4 to TRBJ2-3; 8 bases agree with TRBD2. CDR1 and CDR2 (germline): SGHNT, YYREEE (reference sequence). The CDR3 is 16 amino acids. J was trimmed by 5 bases and V by 2 bases; bases with no gene match: 10. This chain's CDR3 is CASSFPRGGPEDTQYF. CDR3 sequence (DNA): TGTGCCAGCAGCTTCCCCCGCGGGGGGCCTGAAGATACGCAGTATTTT.

The V and J genes are TRBV3-1 (or the pseudogene TRBV3-2) and TRBJ2-3, with 7 bases lining up with TRBD2. From germline, CDR1 is LGHDT and CDR2 YNNKEL (reference sequence). The CDR3 sequence is 15 residues long. Unmatched junction bases numbered 3, after V lost 1 base and J lost 2 bases. Here the CDR3 DNA reads TGTGCCAGCAGCCAAGGGGGACTAAACACAGATACGCAGTATTTT. Translation: CASSQGGLNTDTQYF.

The chain combines TRBV9 with TRBJ2-3; D may be TRBD2 (5 bases). Trimming took off 3 bases at V and 11 bases at J, with 16 bases between the two ends. The CDR3 is made up of 13 amino acids. Germline V gene lookup returns CDR1 SGDLS and CDR2 YYNGEE. Here the CDR3 reads CASSGRLGAGQYF. The CDR3 bases are TGTGCCAGCAGCGGTCGGCTGGGCGCGGGGCAGTATTTT.